The sequence of this TCR beta chain was determined in a study of control samples from healthy donors and cancer patients. In germline, CDR1 is LNHDA, CDR2 SQIVND (reference sequence). The CDR3 consists of 14 residues. Trimming pared 3 bases from V and 2 bases from J, leaving 11 bases between. The method was immunoSEQ multiplex PCR; TCRdb's version includes in-frame clones alone and lacks a portion of them. Seen here are tens of thousands of clones, 85% to 95% observed once, and the top ten hold approximately 2.2%. The V and J genes are TRBV19 and TRBJ2-7, with D perhaps assigned TRBD1 or TRBD2 (5 bases each). The sequence came from a man younger than 45 in good health. Specimen: blood. CDR3 loop: CASSMDQGPYEQYF. The CDR3 DNA is TGTGCCAGTAGTATGGATCAGGGACCCTACGAGCAGTACTTC.